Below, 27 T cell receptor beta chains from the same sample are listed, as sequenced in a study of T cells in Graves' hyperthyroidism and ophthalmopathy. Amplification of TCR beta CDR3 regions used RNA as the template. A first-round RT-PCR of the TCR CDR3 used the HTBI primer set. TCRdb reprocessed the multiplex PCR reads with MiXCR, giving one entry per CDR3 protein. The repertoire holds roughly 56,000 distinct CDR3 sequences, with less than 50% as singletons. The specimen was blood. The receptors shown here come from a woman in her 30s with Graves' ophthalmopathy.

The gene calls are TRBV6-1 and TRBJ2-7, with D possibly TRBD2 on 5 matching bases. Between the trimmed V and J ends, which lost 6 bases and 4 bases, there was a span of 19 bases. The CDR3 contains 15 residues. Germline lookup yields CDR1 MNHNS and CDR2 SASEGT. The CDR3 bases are TGTGCCAGCAGCCAAGAAAGCTGGGGAGTATACGAGCAGTACTTC. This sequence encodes CASSQESWGVYEQYF.

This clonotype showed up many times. The CDR3 nucleotides are TGTGCCACCAGTGATGGGACTAGCGGGAGGAGGTGGTTCTTC. As protein: CATSDGTSGRRWFF. The chain links TRBV24-1 to TRBJ2-1; TRBD2 matches 15 bases. CDR1 is KGHDR and CDR2 is SFDVKD in the germline V gene. With 3 bases clipped from V and 15 bases from J, the junction kept 5 bases outside the gene matches. The CDR3 runs to 14 residues.

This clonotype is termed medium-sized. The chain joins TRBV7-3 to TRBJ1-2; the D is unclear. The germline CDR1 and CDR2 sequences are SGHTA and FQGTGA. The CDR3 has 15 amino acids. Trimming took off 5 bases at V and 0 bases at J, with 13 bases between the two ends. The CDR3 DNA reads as TGTGCCAGCAGCCAAAACGGCGGAACTAACTATGGCTACACCTTC. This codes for CASSQNGGTNYGYTF.

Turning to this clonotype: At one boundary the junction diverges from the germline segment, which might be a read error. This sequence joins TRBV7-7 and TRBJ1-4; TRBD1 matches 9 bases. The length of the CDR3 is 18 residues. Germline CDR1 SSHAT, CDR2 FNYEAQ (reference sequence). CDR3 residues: CASSFGSPSGQGNEKLFF. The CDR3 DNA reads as TGTGCTAGCAGCTTCGGGTCCCCCTCGGGACAGGGTAATGAAAAACTGTTTTTT.

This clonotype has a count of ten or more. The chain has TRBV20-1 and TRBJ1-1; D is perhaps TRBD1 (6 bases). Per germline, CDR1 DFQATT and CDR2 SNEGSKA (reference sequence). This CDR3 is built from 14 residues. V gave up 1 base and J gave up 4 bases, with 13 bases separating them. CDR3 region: CSARAQRGATEAFF. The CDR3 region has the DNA TGCAGTGCTAGAGCTCAAAGGGGGGCCACTGAAGCTTTCTTT.

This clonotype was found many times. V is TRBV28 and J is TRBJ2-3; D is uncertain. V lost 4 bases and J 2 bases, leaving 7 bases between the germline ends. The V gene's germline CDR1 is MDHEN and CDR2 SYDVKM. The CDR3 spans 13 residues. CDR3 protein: CASSYPDTDTQYF. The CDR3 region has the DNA TGTGCCAGCAGTTACCCAGACACAGATACGCAGTATTTT.

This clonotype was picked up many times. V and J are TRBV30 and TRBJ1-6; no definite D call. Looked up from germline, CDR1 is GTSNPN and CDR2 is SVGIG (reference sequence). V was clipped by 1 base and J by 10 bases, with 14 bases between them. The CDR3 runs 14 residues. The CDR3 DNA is TGTGCCTGGAGTGGTGGGCGAGGAGAGTCACCCCTCCACTTT. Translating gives CAWSGGRGESPLHF. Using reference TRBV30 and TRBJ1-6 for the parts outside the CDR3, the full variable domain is SQTIHQWPATLVQPVGSPLSLECTVEGTSNPNLYWYRQAAGRGLQLLFYSVGIGQISSEVPQNLSASRPQDRQFILSSKKLLLSDSGFYLCAWSGGRGESPLHFGNGTRLTVT.

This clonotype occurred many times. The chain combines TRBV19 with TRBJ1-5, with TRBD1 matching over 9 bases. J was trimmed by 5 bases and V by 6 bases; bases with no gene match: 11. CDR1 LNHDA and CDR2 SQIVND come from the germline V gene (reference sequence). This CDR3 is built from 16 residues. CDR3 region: CASSLIGGQGYQPQHF. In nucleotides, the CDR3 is TGTGCCAGTAGCCTCATAGGGGGACAGGGTTATCAGCCCCAGCATTTT.

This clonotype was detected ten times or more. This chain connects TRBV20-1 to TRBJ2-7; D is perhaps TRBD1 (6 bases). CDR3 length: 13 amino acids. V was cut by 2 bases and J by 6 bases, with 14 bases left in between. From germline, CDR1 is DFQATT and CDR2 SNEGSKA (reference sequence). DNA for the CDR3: TGCAGTGCTAGAAGGGACATGGACGGCGAGCAGTACTTC. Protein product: CSARRDMDGEQYF.

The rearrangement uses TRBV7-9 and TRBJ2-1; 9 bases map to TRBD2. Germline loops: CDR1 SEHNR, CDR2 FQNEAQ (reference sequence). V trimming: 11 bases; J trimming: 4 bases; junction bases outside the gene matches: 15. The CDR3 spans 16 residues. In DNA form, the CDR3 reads TGTGCCGGTAGTCGAATAGCGGGAGAAACTTACAATGAGCAGTTCTTC. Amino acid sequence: CAGSRIAGETYNEQFF.

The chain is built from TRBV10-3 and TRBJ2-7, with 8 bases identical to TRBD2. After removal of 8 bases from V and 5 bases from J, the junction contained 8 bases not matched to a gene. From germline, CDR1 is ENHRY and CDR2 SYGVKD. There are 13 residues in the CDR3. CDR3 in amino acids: CAISTGGMNEQYF. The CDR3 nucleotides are TGTGCCATCTCCACGGGGGGGATGAACGAGCAGTACTTC.

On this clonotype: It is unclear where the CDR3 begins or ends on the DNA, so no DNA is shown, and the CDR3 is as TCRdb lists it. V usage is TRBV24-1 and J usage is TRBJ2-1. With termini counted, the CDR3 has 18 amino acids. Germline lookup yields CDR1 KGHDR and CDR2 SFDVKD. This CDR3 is CATSDFCASSPPSYEQFF.

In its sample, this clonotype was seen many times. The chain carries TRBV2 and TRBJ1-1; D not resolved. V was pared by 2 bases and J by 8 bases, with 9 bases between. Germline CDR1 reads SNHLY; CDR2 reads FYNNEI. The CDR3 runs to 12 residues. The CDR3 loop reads CASSEFGQEAFF. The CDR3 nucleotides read TGTGCCAGCAGTGAATTTGGGCAGGAAGCTTTCTTT.

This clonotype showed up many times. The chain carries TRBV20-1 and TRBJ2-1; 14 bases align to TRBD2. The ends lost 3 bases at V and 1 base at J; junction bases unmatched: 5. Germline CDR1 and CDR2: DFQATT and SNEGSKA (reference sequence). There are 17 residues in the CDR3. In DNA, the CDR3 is TGCAGTGCTAGGGGACTAGCGGGAGATAGGTCCTACAATGAGCAGTTCTTC. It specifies CSARGLAGDRSYNEQFF.

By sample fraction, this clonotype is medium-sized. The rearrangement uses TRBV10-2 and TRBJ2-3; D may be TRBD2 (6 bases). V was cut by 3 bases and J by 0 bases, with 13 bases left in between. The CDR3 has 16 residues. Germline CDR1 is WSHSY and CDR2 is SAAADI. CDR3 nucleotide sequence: TGCGCCAGCAGTGATAGGACTACCACTAGCACAGATACGCAGTATTTT. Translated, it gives CASSDRTTTSTDTQYF.

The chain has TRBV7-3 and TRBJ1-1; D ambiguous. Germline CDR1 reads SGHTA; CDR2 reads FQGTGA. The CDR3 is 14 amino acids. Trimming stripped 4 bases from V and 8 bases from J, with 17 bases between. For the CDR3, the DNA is TGTGCCAGCAGCTCCGGACCCATGAACATGGAAGCTTTCTTT. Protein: CASSSGPMNMEAFF.

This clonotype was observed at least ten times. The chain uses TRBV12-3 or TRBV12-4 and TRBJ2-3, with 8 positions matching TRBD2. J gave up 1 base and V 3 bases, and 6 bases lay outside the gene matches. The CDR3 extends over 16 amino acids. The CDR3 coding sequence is TGTGCCAGCAGTTTCCGCGGGAGGATAGGCACAGATACGCAGTATTTT. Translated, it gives CASSFRGRIGTDTQYF.

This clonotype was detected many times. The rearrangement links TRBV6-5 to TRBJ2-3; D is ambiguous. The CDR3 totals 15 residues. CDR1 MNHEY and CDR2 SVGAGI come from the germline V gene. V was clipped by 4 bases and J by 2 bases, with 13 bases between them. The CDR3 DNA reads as TGTGCCAGCAGTTTCTCGGGCTCCAACACAGATACGCAGTATTTT. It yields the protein CASSFSGSNTDTQYF.

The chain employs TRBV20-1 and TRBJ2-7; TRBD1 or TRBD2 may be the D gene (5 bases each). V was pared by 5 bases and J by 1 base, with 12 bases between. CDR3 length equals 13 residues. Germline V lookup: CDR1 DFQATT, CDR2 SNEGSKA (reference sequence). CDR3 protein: CSAPRDGSYEQYF. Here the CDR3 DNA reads TGCAGTGCTCCCCGGGACGGGTCCTACGAGCAGTACTTC.

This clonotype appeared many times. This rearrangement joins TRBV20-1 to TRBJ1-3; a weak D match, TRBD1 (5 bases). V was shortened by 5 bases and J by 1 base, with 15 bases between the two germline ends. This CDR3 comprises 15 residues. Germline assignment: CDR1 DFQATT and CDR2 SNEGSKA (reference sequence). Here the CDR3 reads CSAPSRRGSGNTIYF. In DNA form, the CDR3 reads TGCAGTGCTCCCAGTCGGCGGGGGTCTGGAAACACCATATATTTT.

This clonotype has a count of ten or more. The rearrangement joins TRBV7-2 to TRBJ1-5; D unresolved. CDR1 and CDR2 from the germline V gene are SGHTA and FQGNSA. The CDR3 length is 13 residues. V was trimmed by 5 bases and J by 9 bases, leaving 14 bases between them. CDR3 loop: CASSTSLYRPQHF. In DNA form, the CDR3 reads TGTGCCAGCAGCACGAGCCTTTATAGGCCCCAGCATTTT.

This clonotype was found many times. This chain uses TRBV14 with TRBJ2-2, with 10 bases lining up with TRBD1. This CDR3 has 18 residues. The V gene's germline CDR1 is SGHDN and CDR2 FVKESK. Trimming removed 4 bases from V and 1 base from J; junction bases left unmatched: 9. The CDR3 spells CASSLRTGGLLNTGELFF. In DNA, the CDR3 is TGTGCCAGCAGCCTTAGGACAGGGGGTCTTTTGAACACCGGGGAGCTGTTTTTT.

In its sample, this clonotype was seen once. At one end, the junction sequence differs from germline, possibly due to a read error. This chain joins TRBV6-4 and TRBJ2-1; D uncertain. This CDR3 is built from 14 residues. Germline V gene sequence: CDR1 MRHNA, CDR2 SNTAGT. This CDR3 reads CASNDTTKSNKQFF. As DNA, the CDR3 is TGTGCCAGCAATGACACCACCAAGAGCAATAAGCAGTTCTTC.

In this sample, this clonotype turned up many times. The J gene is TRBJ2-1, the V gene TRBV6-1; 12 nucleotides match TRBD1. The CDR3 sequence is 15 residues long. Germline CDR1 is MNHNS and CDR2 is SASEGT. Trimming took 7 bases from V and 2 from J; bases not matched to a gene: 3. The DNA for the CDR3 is TGTGCCAGCATAGGGACAGGGGGCGCCTACAATGAGCAGTTCTTC. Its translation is CASIGTGGAYNEQFF.

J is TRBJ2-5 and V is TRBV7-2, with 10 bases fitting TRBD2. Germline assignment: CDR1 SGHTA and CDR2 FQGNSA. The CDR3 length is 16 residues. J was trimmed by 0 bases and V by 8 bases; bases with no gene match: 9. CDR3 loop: CASGKREGDDQETQYF. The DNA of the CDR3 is TGTGCCAGCGGAAAGCGGGAGGGGGACGACCAAGAGACCCAGTACTTC.

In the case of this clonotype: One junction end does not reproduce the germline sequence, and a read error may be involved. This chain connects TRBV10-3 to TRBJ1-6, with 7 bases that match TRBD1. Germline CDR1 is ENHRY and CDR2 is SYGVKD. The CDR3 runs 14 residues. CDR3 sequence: CAISPQGDNSPLHF. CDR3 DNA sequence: TGTGCTATCAGCCCGCAGGGGGATAATTCACCCCTCCACTTT.

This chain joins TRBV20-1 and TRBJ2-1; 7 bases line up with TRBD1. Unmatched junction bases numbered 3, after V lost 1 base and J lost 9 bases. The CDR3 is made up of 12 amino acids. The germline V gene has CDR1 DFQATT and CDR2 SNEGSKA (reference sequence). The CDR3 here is CSARATGFEQFF. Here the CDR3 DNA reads TGCAGTGCTAGAGCGACAGGGTTTGAGCAGTTCTTC.